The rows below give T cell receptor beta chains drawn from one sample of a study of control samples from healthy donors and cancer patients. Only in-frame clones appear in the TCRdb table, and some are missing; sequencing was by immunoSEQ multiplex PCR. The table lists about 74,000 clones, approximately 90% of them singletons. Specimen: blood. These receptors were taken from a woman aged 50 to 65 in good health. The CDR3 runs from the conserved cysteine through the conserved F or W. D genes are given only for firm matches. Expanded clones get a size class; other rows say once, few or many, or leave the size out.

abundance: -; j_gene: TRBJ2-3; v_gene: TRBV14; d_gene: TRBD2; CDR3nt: TGTGCCAGCAGCCACGGGACTAGCGGGGGGACAGATACGCAGTATTTT; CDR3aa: CASSHGTSGGTDTQYF
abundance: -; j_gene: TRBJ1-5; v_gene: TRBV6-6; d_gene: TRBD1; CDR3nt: TGTGCCAGCAGCCTACCGGGACAGGGGAATTTCAAGCCCCAGCATTTT; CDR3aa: CASSLPGQGNFKPQHF
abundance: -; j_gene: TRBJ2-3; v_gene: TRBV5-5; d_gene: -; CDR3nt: TGTGCCAGCACAGGGGAATGGGGCGCAGATACGCAGTATTTT; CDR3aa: CASTGEWGADTQYF
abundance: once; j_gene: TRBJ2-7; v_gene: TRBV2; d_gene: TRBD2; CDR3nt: TGTGCCAGCAGACCCGGACTAGCGGGGGGCTACGAGCAGTACTTC; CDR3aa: CASRPGLAGGYEQYF
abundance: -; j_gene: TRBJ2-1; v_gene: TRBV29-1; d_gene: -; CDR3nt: TGCAGCGTTGTACTAGGGGATTTGGTCAATGAGCAGTTCTTC; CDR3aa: CSVVLGDLVNEQFF
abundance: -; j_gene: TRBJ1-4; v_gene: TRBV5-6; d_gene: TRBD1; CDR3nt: TGTGCCAGCAGCCCGGCCCCGGGACAGGGGTTAGAAAAACTGTTTTTT; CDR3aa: CASSPAPGQGLEKLFF
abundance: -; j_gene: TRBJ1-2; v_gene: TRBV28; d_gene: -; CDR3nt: TGTGCCAGCAGTTTCCGGGGTAACTATGGCTACACCTTC; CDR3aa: CASSFRGNYGYTF
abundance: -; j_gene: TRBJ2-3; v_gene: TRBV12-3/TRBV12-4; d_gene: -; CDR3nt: TGTGCCAGCAGCTTTGGGACGGCTGATACGCAGTATTTT; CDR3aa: CASSFGTADTQYF
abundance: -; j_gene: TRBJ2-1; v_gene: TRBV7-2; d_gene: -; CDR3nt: TGTGCCAGCAGCGAGGAGCCGGGACTGGGAAATGAGCAGTTCTTC; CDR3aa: CASSEEPGLGNEQFF
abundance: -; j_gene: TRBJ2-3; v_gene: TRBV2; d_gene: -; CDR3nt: TGTGCCAGCAGCCCGAGCACAGATACGCAGTATTTT; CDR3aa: CASSPSTDTQYF
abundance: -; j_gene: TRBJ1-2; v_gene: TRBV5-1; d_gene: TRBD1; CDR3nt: TGCGCCAGCAGCCGGACAGGGGAATCCATGGGGGGTGGCTACACCTTC; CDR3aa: CASSRTGESMGGGYTF
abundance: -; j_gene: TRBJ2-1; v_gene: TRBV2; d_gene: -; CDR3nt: TGTGCCAGCAGTGAAAAGGAATACAATGAGCAGTTCTTC; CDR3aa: CASSEKEYNEQFF
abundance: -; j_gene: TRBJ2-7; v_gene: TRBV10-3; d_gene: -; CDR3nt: TGTGCCACCGCGGACGGTTCCTACGAGCAGTACTTC; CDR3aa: CATADGSYEQYF
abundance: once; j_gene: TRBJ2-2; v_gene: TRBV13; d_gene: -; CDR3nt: TGTGCCAGCAGCTTAATGTCAGTGGCAGCCACCGGGGAGCTGTTTTTT; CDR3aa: CASSLMSVAATGELFF
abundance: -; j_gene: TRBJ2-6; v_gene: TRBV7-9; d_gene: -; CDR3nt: TGTGCCGTACAAAACAGGGGGGCCAACGTCCTGACTTTC; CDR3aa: CAVQNRGANVLTF
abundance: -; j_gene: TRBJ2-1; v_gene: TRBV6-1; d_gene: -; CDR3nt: TGTGCCAGCAGTGAACCCCGACTAGTCGGGGATGAGCAGTTCTTC; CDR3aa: CASSEPRLVGDEQFF
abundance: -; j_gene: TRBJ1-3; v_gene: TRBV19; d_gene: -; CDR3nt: TGTGCCAGTAAACCCCAGACCTCTGGAAACACCATATATTTT; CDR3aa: CASKPQTSGNTIYF
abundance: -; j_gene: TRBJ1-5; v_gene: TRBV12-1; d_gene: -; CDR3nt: TGTGCCAGCAGCCAAGTTGTTACGTACCAGCCCCAGCATTTT; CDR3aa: CASSQVVTYQPQHF
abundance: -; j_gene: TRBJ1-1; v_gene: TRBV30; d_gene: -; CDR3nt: TGTGCCTGGAGTGAAGGGACATACACTGAAGCTTTCTTT; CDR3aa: CAWSEGTYTEAFF
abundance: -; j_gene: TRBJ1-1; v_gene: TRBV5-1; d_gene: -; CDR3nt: TGCGCCAGCAGCTTGGGGACAGCTTACACTGAAGCTTTCTTT; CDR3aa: CASSLGTAYTEAFF
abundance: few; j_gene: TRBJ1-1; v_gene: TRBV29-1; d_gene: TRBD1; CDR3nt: TGCAGCGTTGATTGGAGACAGGGGGTGAACACTGAAGCTTTCTTT; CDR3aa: CSVDWRQGVNTEAFF
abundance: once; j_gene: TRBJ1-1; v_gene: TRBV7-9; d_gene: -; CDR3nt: TGTGCCAGCAGCTTAGTCGGACTTGGGGACACTGAAGCTTTCTTT; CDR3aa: CASSLVGLGDTEAFF
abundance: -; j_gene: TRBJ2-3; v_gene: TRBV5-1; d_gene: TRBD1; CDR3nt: TGCGCCAGCAGCTTGGTTCCGGGACAGAGCACAGATACGCAGTATTTT; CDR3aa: CASSLVPGQSTDTQYF
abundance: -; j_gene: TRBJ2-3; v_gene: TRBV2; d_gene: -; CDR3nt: TGTGCCAGCAGGTGGAATATTAGAGATACGCAGTATTTT; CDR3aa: CASRWNIRDTQYF
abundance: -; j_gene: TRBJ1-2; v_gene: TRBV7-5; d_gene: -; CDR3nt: TGTGCCAGAAGCTTAACAGGATCTAACTATGGCTACACCTTC; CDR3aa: CARSLTGSNYGYTF
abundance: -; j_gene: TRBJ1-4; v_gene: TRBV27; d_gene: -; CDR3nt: TGTGCCAGCAGTAACAAAGCCGGGGGAGGTGAAAAACTGTTTTTT; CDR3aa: CASSNKAGGGEKLFF